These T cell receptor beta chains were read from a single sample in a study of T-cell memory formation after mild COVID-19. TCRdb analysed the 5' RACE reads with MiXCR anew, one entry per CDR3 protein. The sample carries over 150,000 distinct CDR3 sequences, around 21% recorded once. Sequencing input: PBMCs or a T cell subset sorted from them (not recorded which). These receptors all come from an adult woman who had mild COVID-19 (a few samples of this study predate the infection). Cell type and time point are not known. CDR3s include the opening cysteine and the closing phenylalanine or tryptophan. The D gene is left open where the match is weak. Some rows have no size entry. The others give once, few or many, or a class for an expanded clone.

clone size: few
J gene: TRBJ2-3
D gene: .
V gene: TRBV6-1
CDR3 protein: CASSAPNGPGTDTQYF
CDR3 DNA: TGTGCCAGCAGTGCGCCGAACGGACCAGGTACAGATACGCAGTATTTT

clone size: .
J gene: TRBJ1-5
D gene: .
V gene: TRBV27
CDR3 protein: CASSLLSDSNQPQHF
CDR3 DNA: TGTGCCAGCAGTCTTTTGTCGGATAGCAATCAGCCCCAGCATTTT

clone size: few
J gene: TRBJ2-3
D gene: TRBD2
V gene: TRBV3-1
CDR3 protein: CASSRGTSGATDTQYF
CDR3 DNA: TGTGCCAGCAGCCGCGGGACTAGCGGAGCCACAGATACGCAGTATTTT

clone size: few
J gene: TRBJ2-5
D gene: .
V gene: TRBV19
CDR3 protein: CASSFSSLETQYF
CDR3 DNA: TGTGCCAGTAGTTTTAGCTCTCTAGAGACCCAGTACTTC

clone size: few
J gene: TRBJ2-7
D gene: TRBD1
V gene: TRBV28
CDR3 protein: CASSPWTGMYEQYF
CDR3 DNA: TGTGCCAGCAGCCCATGGACAGGGATGTACGAGCAGTACTTC

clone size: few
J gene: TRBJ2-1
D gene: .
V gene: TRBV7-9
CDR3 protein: CASSDMGEPSRWEQFF
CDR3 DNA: TGTGCCAGCAGCGATATGGGGGAACCTTCCCGGTGGGAGCAGTTCTTC

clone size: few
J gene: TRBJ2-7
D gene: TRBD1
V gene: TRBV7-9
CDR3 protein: CASSLGGTGNEQYF
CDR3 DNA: TGTGCCAGCAGCTTAGGAGGGACAGGGAACGAGCAGTACTTC

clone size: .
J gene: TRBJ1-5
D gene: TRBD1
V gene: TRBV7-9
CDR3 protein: CASSLAGQGAHQPQHF
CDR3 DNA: TGTGCCAGCAGCTTAGCCGGACAGGGGGCCCATCAGCCCCAGCATTTT

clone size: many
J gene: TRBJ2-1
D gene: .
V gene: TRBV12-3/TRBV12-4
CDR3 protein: CASSLGQEAYNEQFF
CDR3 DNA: TGTGCCAGCAGTTTAGGGCAGGAGGCCTACAATGAGCAGTTCTTC

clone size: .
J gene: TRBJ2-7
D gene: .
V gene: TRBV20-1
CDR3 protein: CSARAGVDYEQYF
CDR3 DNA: TGCAGTGCTAGAGCGGGGGTTGATTACGAGCAGTACTTC

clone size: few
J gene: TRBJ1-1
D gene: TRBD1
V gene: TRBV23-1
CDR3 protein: CASSQSQGGPPYGMNTEAFF
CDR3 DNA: TGCGCCAGCAGTCAATCGCAGGGGGGCCCGCCTTACGGTATGAACACTGAAGCTTTCTTT

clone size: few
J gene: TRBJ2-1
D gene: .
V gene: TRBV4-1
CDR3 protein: CASTATEGSSYNEQFF
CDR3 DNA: TGCGCCAGCACAGCCACGGAGGGGAGCTCCTACAATGAGCAGTTCTTC

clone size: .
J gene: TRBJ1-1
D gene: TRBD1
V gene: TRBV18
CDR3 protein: CASSPTGTGTTEAFF
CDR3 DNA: TGTGCCAGCTCACCAACCGGGACAGGGACCACTGAAGCTTTCTTT

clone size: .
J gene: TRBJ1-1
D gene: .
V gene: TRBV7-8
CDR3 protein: CASSSGGGAFF
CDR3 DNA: TGTGCCAGCAGCTCGGGGGGCGGAGCTTTCTTT

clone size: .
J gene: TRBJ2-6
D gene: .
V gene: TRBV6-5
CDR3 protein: CASSYGPLGLSSGANVLTF
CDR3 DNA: TGTGCCAGCAGTTACGGGCCCCTGGGGTTGAGCTCTGGGGCCAACGTCCTGACTTTC

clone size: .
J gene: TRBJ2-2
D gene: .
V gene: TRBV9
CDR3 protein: CASSAQGTGELFF
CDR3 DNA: TGTGCCAGCAGTGCACAGGGAACCGGGGAGCTGTTTTTT

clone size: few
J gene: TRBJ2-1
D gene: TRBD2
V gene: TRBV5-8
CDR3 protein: CASSPLAGAHEQFF
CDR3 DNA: TGTGCCAGCAGCCCGCTAGCGGGAGCTCATGAGCAGTTCTTC

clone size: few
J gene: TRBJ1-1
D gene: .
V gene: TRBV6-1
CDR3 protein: CASSENLGAGNTEAFF
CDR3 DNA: TGTGCCAGCAGTGAGAATCTGGGGGCCGGAAACACTGAAGCTTTCTTT

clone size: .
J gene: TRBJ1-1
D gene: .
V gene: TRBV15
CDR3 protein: CATSPGLGSRKDTEAFF
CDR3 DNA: TGTGCCACCAGCCCAGGTCTCGGGTCAAGAAAGGACACTGAAGCTTTCTTT

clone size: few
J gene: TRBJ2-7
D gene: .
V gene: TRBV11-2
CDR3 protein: CASSLDKAPYEQYF
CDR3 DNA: TGTGCCAGCAGCTTAGATAAAGCCCCCTACGAGCAGTACTTC

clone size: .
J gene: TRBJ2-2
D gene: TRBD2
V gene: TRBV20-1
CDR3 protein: CSASRSGGTGELFF
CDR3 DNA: TGCAGTGCTAGCCGAAGCGGGGGCACCGGGGAGCTGTTTTTT

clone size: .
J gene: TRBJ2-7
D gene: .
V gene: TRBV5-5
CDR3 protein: CASSLLPRALNEQYF
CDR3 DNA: TGTGCCAGCAGCTTGCTGCCCAGGGCTTTAAACGAGCAGTACTTC

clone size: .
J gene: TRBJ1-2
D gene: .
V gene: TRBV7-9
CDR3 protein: CASRGPGQDYTF
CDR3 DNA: TGTGCCAGCAGGGGACCTGGCCAGGACTACACCTTC

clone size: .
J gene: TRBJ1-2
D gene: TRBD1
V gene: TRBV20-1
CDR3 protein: CSARDWTGGEGYGYTF
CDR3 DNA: TGCAGTGCTAGAGATTGGACAGGCGGAGAAGGCTATGGCTACACCTTC

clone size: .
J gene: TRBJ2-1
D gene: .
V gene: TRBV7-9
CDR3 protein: CASSFSRAFNNEQFF
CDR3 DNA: TGTGCCAGCAGCTTTAGTAGGGCATTCAACAATGAGCAGTTCTTC

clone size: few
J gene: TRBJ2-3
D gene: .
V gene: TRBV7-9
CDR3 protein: CASSSTGREGTDTQYF
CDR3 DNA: TGTGCCAGCAGCTCAACAGGGAGAGAGGGCACAGATACGCAGTATTTT

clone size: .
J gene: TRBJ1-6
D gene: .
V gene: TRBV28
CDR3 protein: CASSSPAGSSPLHF
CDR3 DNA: TGTGCCAGCAGTTCCCCGGCGGGCAGTTCACCCCTCCACTTT

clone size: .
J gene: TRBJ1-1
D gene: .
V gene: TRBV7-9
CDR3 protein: CASRRQENTEAFF
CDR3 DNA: TGTGCCAGCAGACGACAGGAGAACACTGAAGCTTTCTTT

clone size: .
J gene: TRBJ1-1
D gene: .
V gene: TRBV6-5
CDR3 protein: CASSSSRGVGTEAFF
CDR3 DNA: TGTGCCAGCAGTTCCTCCCGAGGGGTCGGAACTGAAGCTTTCTTT

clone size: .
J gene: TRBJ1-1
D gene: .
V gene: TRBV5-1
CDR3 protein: CASSLGLANTEAFF
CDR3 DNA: TGCGCCAGCAGCTTGGGGTTAGCGAACACTGAAGCTTTCTTT

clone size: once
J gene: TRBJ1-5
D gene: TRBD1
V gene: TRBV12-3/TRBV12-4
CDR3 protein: CASSPRTGGNQPQHF
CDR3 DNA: TGTGCCAGCAGTCCTCGGACAGGGGGCAATCAGCCCCAGCATTTT